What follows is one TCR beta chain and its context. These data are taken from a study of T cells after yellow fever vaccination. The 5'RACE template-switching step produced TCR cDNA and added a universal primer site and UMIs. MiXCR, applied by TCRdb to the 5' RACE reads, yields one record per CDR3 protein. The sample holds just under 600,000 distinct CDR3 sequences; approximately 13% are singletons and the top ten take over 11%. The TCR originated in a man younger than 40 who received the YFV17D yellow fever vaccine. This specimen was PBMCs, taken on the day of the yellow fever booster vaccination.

The CDR3 reads CASSQDSGEETQYF. Written as DNA, the CDR3 is TGTGCCAGCAGCCAAGACTCGGGAGAGGAGACCCAGTACTTC. The chain joins TRBV4-2 to TRBJ2-5, with a possible D match to TRBD2 (6 bases). This CDR3 is 14 amino acids long. CDR1 is LGHNA and CDR2 is YNFKEQ in the germline V gene. The V and J ends lost 0 bases and 5 bases respectively, with 10 bases between them.